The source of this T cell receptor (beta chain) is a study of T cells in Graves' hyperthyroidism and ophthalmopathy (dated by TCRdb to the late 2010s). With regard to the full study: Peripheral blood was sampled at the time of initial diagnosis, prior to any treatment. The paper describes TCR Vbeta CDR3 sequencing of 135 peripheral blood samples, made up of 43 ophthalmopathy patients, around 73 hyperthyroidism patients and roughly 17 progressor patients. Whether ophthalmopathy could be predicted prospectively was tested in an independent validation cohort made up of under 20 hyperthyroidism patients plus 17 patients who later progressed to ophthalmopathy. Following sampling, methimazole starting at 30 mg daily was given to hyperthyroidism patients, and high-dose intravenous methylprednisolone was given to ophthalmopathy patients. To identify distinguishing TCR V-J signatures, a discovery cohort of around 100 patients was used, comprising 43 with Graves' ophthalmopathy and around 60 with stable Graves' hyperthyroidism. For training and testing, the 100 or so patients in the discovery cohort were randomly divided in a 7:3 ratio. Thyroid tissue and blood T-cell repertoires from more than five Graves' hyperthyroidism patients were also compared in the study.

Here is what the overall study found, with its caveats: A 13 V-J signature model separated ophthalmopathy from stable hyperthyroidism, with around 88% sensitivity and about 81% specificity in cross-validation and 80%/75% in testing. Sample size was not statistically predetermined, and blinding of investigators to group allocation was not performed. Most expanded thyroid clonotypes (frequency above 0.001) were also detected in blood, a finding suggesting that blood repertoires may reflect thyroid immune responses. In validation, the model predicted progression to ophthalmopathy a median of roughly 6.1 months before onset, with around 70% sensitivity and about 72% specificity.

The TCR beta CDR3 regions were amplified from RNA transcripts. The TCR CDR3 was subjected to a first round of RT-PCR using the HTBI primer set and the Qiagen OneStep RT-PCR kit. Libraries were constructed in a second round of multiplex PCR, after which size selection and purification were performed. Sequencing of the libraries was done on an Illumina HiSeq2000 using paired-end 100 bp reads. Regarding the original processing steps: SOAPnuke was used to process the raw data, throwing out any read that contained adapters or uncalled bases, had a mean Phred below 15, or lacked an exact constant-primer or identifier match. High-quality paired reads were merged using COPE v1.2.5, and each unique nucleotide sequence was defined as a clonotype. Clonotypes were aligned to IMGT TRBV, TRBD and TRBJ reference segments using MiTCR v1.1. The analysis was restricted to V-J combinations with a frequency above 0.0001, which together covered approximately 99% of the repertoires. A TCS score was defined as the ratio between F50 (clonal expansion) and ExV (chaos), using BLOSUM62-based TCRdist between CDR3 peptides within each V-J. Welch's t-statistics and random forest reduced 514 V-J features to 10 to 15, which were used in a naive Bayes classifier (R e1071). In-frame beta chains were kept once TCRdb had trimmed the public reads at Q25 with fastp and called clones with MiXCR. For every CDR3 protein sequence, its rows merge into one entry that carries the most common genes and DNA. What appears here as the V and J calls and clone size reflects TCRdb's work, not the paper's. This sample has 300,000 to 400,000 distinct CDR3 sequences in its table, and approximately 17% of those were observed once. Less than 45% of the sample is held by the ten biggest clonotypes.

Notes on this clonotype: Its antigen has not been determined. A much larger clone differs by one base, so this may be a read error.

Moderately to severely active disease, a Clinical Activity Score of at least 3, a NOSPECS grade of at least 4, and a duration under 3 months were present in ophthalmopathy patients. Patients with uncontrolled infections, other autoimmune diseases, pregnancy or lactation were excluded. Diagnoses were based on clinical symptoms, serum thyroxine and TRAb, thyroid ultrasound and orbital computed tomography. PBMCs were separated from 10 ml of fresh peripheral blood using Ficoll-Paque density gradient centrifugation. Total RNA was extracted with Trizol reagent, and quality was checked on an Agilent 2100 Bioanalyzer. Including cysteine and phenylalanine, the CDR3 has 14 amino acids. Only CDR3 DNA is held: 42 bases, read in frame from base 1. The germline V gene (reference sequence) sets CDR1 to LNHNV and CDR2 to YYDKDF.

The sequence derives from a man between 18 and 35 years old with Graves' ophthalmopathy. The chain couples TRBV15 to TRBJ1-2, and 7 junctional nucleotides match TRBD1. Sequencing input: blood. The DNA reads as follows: TGTGCCACCAGCTCTAGACAGGGCAACTATGGCTACAGCTTC. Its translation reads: CATSSRQGNYGYSF.